Each of the 14 T cell receptor beta chains below was sequenced from the same sample in a study of regulatory T cells in long-lasting Graves disease. Building the TCR beta libraries relied on iRepertoire HTBI primers, and CDR3 regions underwent Arm-PCR. TCRdb ran MiXCR on the multiplex PCR reads and lists one entry per CDR3 protein. This table has fewer than 350,000 distinct CDR3 sequences, approximately 20% appearing once. The time point is: newly diagnosed GD, antithyroid drugs for less than 3 months. Following extraction of RNA from PBMCs, that RNA was used to make the TCR library. Material: peripheral blood mononuclear cells (PBMCs), obtained at new diagnosis, from a patient treated with antithyroid drugs. The source of these receptors is a female donor with Graves disease.

Ten or more counts support this clonotype. The genes are TRBV2 and TRBJ2-3, with D maybe TRBD1 (6 bases). V gave up 5 bases and J gave up 4 bases, with 10 bases separating them. The CDR3 has 13 residues. Germline V gives CDR1 SNHLY, CDR2 FYNNEI. CDR3 in amino acids: CASSRQVPDTQYF. CDR3 in DNA: TGTGCCAGCAGTAGACAGGTTCCAGATACGCAGTATTTT.

This clonotype was observed at least ten times. V and J are TRBV12-5 and TRBJ2-2; 9 nucleotides align to TRBD2. The CDR3 extends over 17 amino acids. Germline loops: CDR1 LGHNT, CDR2 FRNRAP. J was trimmed by 2 bases and V by 1 base; bases with no gene match: 5. CDR3 in amino acids: CASGLGTSASNTGELFF. In DNA, the CDR3 is TGTGCTAGTGGTTTGGGGACTAGCGCGAGTAACACCGGGGAGCTGTTTTTT.

The chain links TRBV11-2 to TRBJ2-1; 8 bases fit TRBD1. The CDR3 has 13 amino acids. The ends lost 0 bases at V and 10 bases at J; junction bases unmatched: 2. Germline CDR1 reads SGHAT; CDR2 reads FQNNGV. CDR3: CASSLDRGHEQFF. The CDR3, as DNA: TGTGCCAGCAGCTTAGACAGGGGGCACGAGCAGTTCTTC.

This clonotype was counted at least ten times. The J gene is TRBJ2-7, the V gene TRBV18, with D unclear. In germline, CDR1 is KGHSH, CDR2 LQKENI. V was pared by 3 bases and J by 3 bases, with 15 bases between. The CDR3 runs to 15 residues. The CDR3 here is CASSPQAGGFYEQYF. CDR3 bases: TGTGCCAGCTCACCTCAGGCCGGCGGCTTCTACGAGCAGTACTTC.

This clonotype was found a few times. This rearrangement joins TRBV20-1 to TRBJ1-1; D call uncertain. Per germline, CDR1 DFQATT and CDR2 SNEGSKA (reference sequence). This CDR3 has 12 residues. Trimming cost V 3 bases and J 5 bases, with 10 bases left between them. The DNA for the CDR3 is TGCAGTGCTAGTCGCACTCCAACTGAAGCTTTCTTT. Translating gives CSASRTPTEAFF.

The chain couples TRBV11-3 to TRBJ2-1; perhaps TRBD2 as D (6 bases). V was pared by 7 bases and J by 6 bases, with 13 bases between. Germline V CDR1 and CDR2: SGHNT, YENEEA. The CDR3 totals 13 residues. DNA for the CDR3: TGTGCCAGCAAAAAAGGGACTTCCAATGAGCAGTTCTTC. Amino acids: CASKKGTSNEQFF.

The chain's CDR3 is CASSPAGSSTDTQYF. The CDR3 DNA reads TGTGCCAGCAGCCCCGCGGGGAGTAGCACAGATACGCAGTATTTT. This chain joins TRBV12-3 or TRBV12-4 and TRBJ2-3; D is perhaps TRBD2 (6 bases). Trimming took off 6 bases at V and 0 bases at J, with 13 bases between the two ends. The CDR3 is made up of 15 amino acids.

With regard to this clonotype: This sequence may be a read error, since a much larger clone differs from it by one base. The CDR3, as DNA: TGTGCCTGGAGTGACCAGACAGGGCCCCACACAGCTAATGAAAAACTGTTTTTT. It specifies CAWSDQTGPHTANEKLFF. The V call is TRBV30, the J call TRBJ1-4, with 7 bases fitting TRBD1. This CDR3 has 18 amino acids. Looked up from germline, CDR1 is GTSNPN and CDR2 is SVGIG (reference sequence). With V trimmed by 1 base and J by 3 bases, 14 bases remained unmatched.

In its sample, this clonotype was seen many times. The chain joins TRBV7-9 to TRBJ1-2, with a possible D match to TRBD1 (5 bases). Trimming left V 1 base short and J 7 bases short, with 16 bases between. The CDR3 runs to 15 residues. The germline V gene encodes CDR1 SEHNR and CDR2 FQNEAQ (reference sequence). DNA of the CDR3: TGTGCCAGCAGCTTAGGGGACCTGCGGGGGTTTGGCTACACCTTC. Translation: CASSLGDLRGFGYTF.

In its sample, this clonotype was seen many times. The rearrangement links TRBV6-1 to TRBJ2-3; 12 bases map to TRBD2. The germline CDR1 and CDR2 sequences are MNHNS and SASEGT. The CDR3 sequence is 15 residues long. V was pared by 8 bases and J by 2 bases, with 5 bases of the junction left unmatched. CDR3 DNA sequence: TGTGCCAGCCAACTAGCGGGAGGATCCACAGATACGCAGTATTTT. This gives the protein CASQLAGGSTDTQYF.

V usage is TRBV7-3 and J usage is TRBJ2-7; weak D call: TRBD2 (5 bases). In germline, CDR1 is SGHTA, CDR2 FQGTGA. The V end was cut by 2 bases, the J end by 7 bases, with 18 bases between. CDR3 length equals 15 residues. The CDR3 loop reads CASSLYGERPSEQYF. The CDR3 DNA reads as TGTGCCAGCAGCTTATACGGGGAGCGCCCGAGTGAGCAGTACTTC.

A few counts support this clonotype. This rearrangement joins TRBV18 to TRBJ1-6, with a tentative D call TRBD1 (5 bases). This CDR3 spans 16 amino acids. V shed 2 bases and J shed 6 bases, with 14 bases lying between them. The germline V gene encodes CDR1 KGHSH and CDR2 LQKENI. The chain's CDR3 is CASSPRGHPSNSPLHF. In DNA form, the CDR3 reads TGTGCCAGCTCACCAAGGGGCCACCCCTCTAATTCACCCCTCCACTTT.

This clonotype appeared many times. This chain joins TRBV10-2 and TRBJ1-1; tentative D call: TRBD1 (6 bases). CDR1 WSHSY and CDR2 SAAADI come from the germline V gene. The CDR3 spans 13 residues. Trimming shortened V by 3 bases and J by 4 bases, and 9 bases separated the two germline ends. Here the CDR3 reads CASSDRGFTEAFF. CDR3 bases: TGCGCCAGCAGTGACAGGGGATTCACTGAAGCTTTCTTT.

The V call is TRBV27, the J call TRBJ2-5, with 12 bases lining up with TRBD1. The V segment lost 8 bases and the J segment 4 bases; nucleotides outside the gene matches: 11. Germline loops: CDR1 MNHEY, CDR2 SMNVEV (reference sequence). The CDR3 consists of 16 residues. The CDR3 nucleotides are TGTGCCAGCGCCCCCGGGACAGGGGGCGCGGGAGAGACCCAGTACTTC. Translating gives CASAPGTGGAGETQYF.